The 23 T cell receptor beta chains given below trace back to one sample, sequenced in a study of tumor-infiltrating lymphocytes in primary liver carcinoma. A constant-region primer primed TCR beta cDNA synthesis from about 0.55 ug of total RNA. The TCR beta library was amplified through three nested multiplex PCR rounds in a modified ARM-PCR procedure. A C-beta reverse primer was combined with TRBV1-TRBV30 forward primers in the first two PCR rounds, and each round had about 10 cycles. From the multiplex PCR reads, TCRdb called clonotypes with MiXCR, one entry per CDR3 protein. The sample holds about 74,000 distinct CDR3 sequences, about 70% seen once. Investigators took RNA and DNA out together from 20-30 mg of unsorted bulk tissue. Sequencing input: liver tumor tissue from sampling region 4. Described subset: tumor region T4, right-lateral pole. The receptors here all came from a man aged 40-55 years with primary liver carcinoma and hepatitis B virus infection.

Of note for this clonotype: One junction end disagrees with the germline gene, perhaps due to a read error. The genes are TRBV7-8 and TRBJ2-3, with 10 bases lining up with TRBD2. Germline values: CDR1 SGHVS, CDR2 FQNEAQ. The length of the CDR3 is 17 residues. In DNA, the CDR3 is TGTGGCAGCAGCTCACGGACAAGCGGGAGGGGGACTGATACGCAGTATTTT. This sequence encodes CGSSSRTSGRGTDTQYF.

The chain joins TRBV4-1 to TRBJ2-7; D could derive from TRBD1 or TRBD2 (6 bases each). V lost 5 bases and J 7 bases, leaving 24 bases between the germline ends. This CDR3 has 16 amino acids. Germline lookup yields CDR1 MGHRA and CDR2 YSYEKL. CDR3 protein: CASSATRGTGSGEQYF. CDR3 coding DNA: TGCGCCAGCAGCGCGACTAGGGGGACCGGCTCGGGAGAGCAGTACTTC.

This clonotype came up a few times. A much larger clone lies a single base off, so this may be a read error. J is TRBJ1-4 and V is TRBV28, with TRBD1 identical over 10 bases. This CDR3 contains 14 residues. Germline-derived CDR1 and CDR2 are MDHEN and SYDVKM. The chain's CDR3 is CASSAGQGDGKPFF. The CDR3, as DNA: TGTGCCAGCAGCGCTGGACAGGGGGATGGAAAACCGTTTTTT.

A remark on this clonotype: The germline gene is not matched at one end of the junction; a read error may be the cause. As DNA, the CDR3 is TGTGCCAGCAGGAGCAATGAGCACTTCTTC. This sequence encodes CASRSNEHFF. The chain has TRBV28 and TRBJ2-1; D gene ambiguous. This CDR3 contains 10 residues. Looked up from germline, CDR1 is MDHEN and CDR2 is SYDVKM.

The chain combines TRBV25-1 with TRBJ2-2; D is possibly TRBD2 (6 bases). V lost 9 bases, J lost 0 bases, and 11 bases lay in between. The CDR3 runs 14 residues. CDR1 and CDR2 (germline): MGHDK, SYGVNS. Here the CDR3 DNA reads TGTGCCAGTAGCGGATTCACGAACACCGGGGAGCTGTTTTTT. The encoded protein is CASSGFTNTGELFF.

Regarding this clonotype: Germline and junction disagree at one end, which may indicate a read error. The gene calls are TRBV5-4 and TRBJ1-6, with D tentatively TRBD1 (6 bases). The CDR3 covers 16 residues. CDR1 SGHNT and CDR2 YYREEE come from the germline V gene (reference sequence). The CDR3 loop is CASSFPGQLNNLPHHF. The CDR3 DNA sequence: TGTGCCAGCAGCTTCCCAGGACAGCTAAATAATTTACCCCACCACTTT.

Notes on this clonotype: The germline gene is not matched at one end of the junction; a read error may be the cause. The gene calls are TRBV5-6 and TRBJ1-4; the D gene is possibly TRBD1 (5 bases). The CDR3 covers 16 residues. Germline CDR1 reads SGHDT; CDR2 reads YYEEEE. The CDR3 DNA follows: TGTCCCAGCAGCTGGCGGGACGCCTTCGCGCTTGAAAACCTGTTTTTT. The encoded protein is CPSSWRDAFALENLFF.

A note on this clonotype: This may stem from a read error, because a much larger clone lies one nucleotide away. Because the CDR3 is missing its conserved closing phenylalanine or tryptophan, this is likely a read error. The chain employs TRBV7-9 and TRBJ2-1; D possibly corresponds to TRBD2 (6 bases). Germline V CDR1 and CDR2: SEHNR, FQNEAQ (reference sequence). V lost 5 bases and J lost 12, with 17 bases in between. The CDR3 length is 13 residues. DNA for the CDR3: TGTGCCAGCAGCACCCGGGACTTCGGGGGGCAGTTCATC. The encoded protein is CASSTRDFGGQFI.

The chain is built from TRBV28 and TRBJ2-1, with D uncertain. This CDR3 spans 16 amino acids. Germline assignment: CDR1 MDHEN and CDR2 SYDVKM. V lost 3 bases to trimming and J lost 2 bases, with 14 bases between them. The CDR3 DNA follows: TGTGCCAGCAGTTTTCTGTGGAGAGGACCCTACAATGAGCAGTTCTTC. Translation gives CASSFLWRGPYNEQFF.

This clonotype was seen once. A much larger clone sits a single nucleotide away, making a read error possible. The V call is TRBV21-1, the J call TRBJ1-5; TRBD1 is the table's D call, not checked against the DNA. TRBV21-1 is described as a pseudogene. This CDR3 comprises 13 residues. CDR3 bases: TGTGTCAGCAGCATTCCCGGGGATCAGCCCCAGCATTTT. It yields the protein CVSSIPGDQPQHF.

Regarding this clonotype: This may stem from a read error, because a much larger clone lies one nucleotide away. The chain is built from TRBV5-1 and TRBJ2-7, with D unclear. V was clipped by 3 bases and J by 5 bases, with 18 bases between them. Germline CDR1 and CDR2: SGHRS and YFSETQ. The CDR3 loop spans 15 amino acids. Here the CDR3 DNA reads TGCGCCAGCAGCTCGGGTGGTCGTCGTGGTGACGAGCAGTACTTC. Its translation: CASSSGGRRGDEQYF. Drawing the rest from reference TRBV5-1 and TRBJ2-7, the complete variable domain is KAGVTQTPRYLIKTRGQQVTLSCSPISGHRSVSWYQQTPGQGLQFLFEYFSETQRNKGNFPGRFSGRQFSNSRSEMNVSTLELGDSALYLCASSSGGRRGDEQYFGPGTRLTVT.

This clonotype was observed a single time. The chain combines TRBV6-5 with TRBJ2-7; D gene ambiguous. V shed 8 bases and J shed 10 bases, with 24 bases lying between them. CDR3 size: 14 residues. The germline gives CDR1 MNHEY, CDR2 SVGAGI. The CDR3 DNA follows: TGTGCCAGCTCGCCCAACCCCCTGCGGACCGATCAGTACTTC. Protein sequence: CASSPNPLRTDQYF.

V is TRBV21-1 and J is TRBJ2-3; TRBD2 is the table's D call and was not checked against the DNA. TRBV21-1 is labeled a pseudogene. This CDR3 spans 15 amino acids. The CDR3 loop is CAREGGLISTDTQYF. CDR3 DNA sequence: TGTGCCAGAGAGGGCGGGCTAATAAGCACAGATACGCAGTATTTT.

The genes are TRBV11-3 and TRBJ2-6, with 7 positions matching TRBD1. The CDR3 has 21 residues. Per germline, CDR1 SGHNT and CDR2 YENEEA. J lost 0 bases, V lost 7 bases, and 21 bases had no gene match. The CDR3 region has the DNA TGTGCCAGCACCAAAAATCCCCGGGACAGCATATCTTACTCTGGGGCCAACGTCCTGACTTTC. This codes for CASTKNPRDSISYSGANVLTF. The whole variable domain, filled in from reference TRBV11-3 and TRBJ2-6, reads EAGVVQSPRYKIIEKKQPVAFWCNPISGHNTLYWYLQNLGQGPELLIRYENEEAVDDSQLPKDRFSAERLKGVDSTLKIQPAELGDSAVYLCASTKNPRDSISYSGANVLTFGAGSRLTVL.

In the case of this clonotype: An end of the junction differs from the germline gene, which may be a read error. The chain uses TRBV9 and TRBJ2-3; tentative D call: TRBD2 (6 bases). Germline-derived CDR1 and CDR2 are SGDLS and YYNGEE. The CDR3 covers 18 residues. CDR3: CASSPPGPGGWAGDMQYF. The CDR3 DNA reads TGTGCCAGCAGCCCCCCAGGTCCTGGAGGGTGGGCCGGGGATATGCAGTATTTT.

A word on this clonotype: A read error may account for a junction end that differs from germline. The chain uses TRBV5-5 and TRBJ2-3; 9 bases line up with TRBD2. Germline CDR1 is SGHKS and CDR2 is YYEKEE (reference sequence). The CDR3 totals 15 residues. CDR3 amino acids: CVSSTPTSGTDTQYF. CDR3 coding DNA: TGTGTCAGCAGCACCCCGACTAGCGGCACAGATACGCAATATTTT.

In this sample, this clonotype turned up many times. Being one base from a much bigger clone, this may be a read error. This chain joins TRBV6-5 and TRBJ2-5; the D gene is possibly TRBD1 (6 bases). The CDR3 consists of 13 residues. CDR1 and CDR2 (germline): MNHEY, SVGAGI. The CDR3: CAGRSGVMGTQYF. The CDR3 nucleotides read TGTGCCGGCAGATCAGGGGTGATGGGGACCCAGTACTTC.

This clonotype was detected many times. The V call is TRBV5-1, the J call TRBJ2-3; 11 nucleotides align to TRBD2. The germline gives CDR1 SGHRS, CDR2 YFSETQ. V was pared by 0 bases and J by 3 bases, with 3 bases of the junction left unmatched. The CDR3 has 16 amino acids. This chain's CDR3 is CASSLDGTSGTDTQYF. CDR3 nucleotides: TGCGCCAGCAGCTTGGATGGGACTAGCGGAACAGATACGCAGTATTTT.

Comment on this clonotype: This sequence may be a read error, since a much larger clone differs from it by one base. V is TRBV28 and J is TRBJ2-3; D perhaps matches TRBD1 (6 bases). V was shortened by 9 bases and J by 3 bases, with 16 bases between the two germline ends. Germline assignment: CDR1 MDHEN and CDR2 SYDVKM. This CDR3 is built from 14 residues. CDR3 sequence: CARSPQGSTDTQYF. The CDR3 DNA reads TGTGCCAGAAGCCCCCAGGGGTCAACAGATACGCAGTATTTT.

As for this clonotype: One end of the junction does not line up with germline, which may come from a read error. The V gene is TRBV4-1, the J gene TRBJ1-5; D gene unclear. There are 15 residues in the CDR3. Per the germline V gene, CDR1 is MGHRA and CDR2 is YSYEKL. The CDR3 protein is CANSRGENSNQPQHF. In DNA form, the CDR3 reads TGCGCCAACAGCCGAGGCGAGAATAGCAATCAGCCCCAGCATTTC.

For the CDR3, the DNA is TGCAGTGCTACGGTCCCCGGGGGTACGACTGAAGCTTTCTTT. Amino acids: CSATVPGGTTEAFF. The chain recombines TRBV20-1 with TRBJ1-1; D perhaps matches TRBD1 (5 bases). Trimming pared 4 bases from V and 5 bases from J, leaving 17 bases between. This CDR3 contains 14 residues. Germline V gene sequence: CDR1 DFQATT, CDR2 SNEGSKA (reference sequence).

Points on this clonotype: The conserved phenylalanine or tryptophan is not found at the CDR3 terminus, so this likely reflects a read error. This chain connects TRBV28 to TRBJ1-2, with D hard to call. CDR3 length: 10 amino acids. CDR1 is MDHEN, CDR2 SYDVKM, per germline. The CDR3 loop is CASWGYDYTS. As DNA, the CDR3 is TGTGCCAGCTGGGGATATGACTACACCTCC.

As to this clonotype: Germline and junction disagree at one end, which may indicate a read error. The V call is TRBV11-2, the J call TRBJ2-6, with D possibly matching TRBD1 (6 bases). Per the germline V gene, CDR1 is SGHAT and CDR2 is FQNNGV. There are 15 residues in the CDR3. As DNA, the CDR3 is TGTGCCAGCAGCTTAGAAAGATCAGGGGCCAACGTCGTGTCTTTC. It translates to CASSLERSGANVVSF.